The 11 T cell receptor beta chains reported below all come from one sample, sequenced in a study of blood T cell repertoires in COVID-19. Repertoires were generated with immunoSEQ multiplex PCR, while TCRdb's copy carries only in-frame clones and drops some. The table records a few hundred thousand clones, approximately 88% of them present only once. Sequencing used peripheral blood. All receptors derive from a woman in her thirties with COVID-19, enrolled during active disease.

The J gene is TRBJ1-5, the V gene TRBV30; 7 nucleotides align to TRBD1. Germline values: CDR1 GTSNPN, CDR2 SVGIG (reference sequence). CDR3 length: 18 residues. The junction had 17 bases not matched to a gene; V was cut back by 2 bases and J by 4 bases. The CDR3 DNA is TGTGCCTGGAGTTCCCCGGACAGGCTACTTACTGGGAATCAGCCCCAGCATTTT. Translation: CAWSSPDRLLTGNQPQHF.

V is TRBV11-2 and J is TRBJ1-3, with D possibly being TRBD1 (6 bases). The CDR3 sequence is 13 residues long. Per germline, CDR1 SGHAT and CDR2 FQNNGV. Trimming took off 6 bases at V and 4 bases at J, with 10 bases between the two ends. The CDR3 loop is CASRQGTGNTIYF. CDR3 nucleotides: TGTGCCAGCAGACAGGGAACGGGAAACACCATATATTTT. The full variable domain, rest sourced from reference TRBV11-2 and TRBJ1-3, is EAGVAQSPRYKIIEKRQSVAFWCNPISGHATLYWYQQILGQGPKLLIQFQNNGVVDDSQLPKDRFSAERLKGVDSTLKIQPAKLEDSAVYLCASRQGTGNTIYFGEGSWLTVV.

J is TRBJ2-6 and V is TRBV18; TRBD1 might be the D (5 bases). The germline V and J ends were trimmed by 1 base and 2 bases, with 15 bases remaining between them. The CDR3 contains 18 residues. Germline V gene sequence: CDR1 KGHSH, CDR2 LQKENI. The CDR3 bases are TGTGCCAGCTCACCACTCCTTTCTACAGGACCTGGGGCCAACGTCCTGACTTTC. It encodes CASSPLLSTGPGANVLTF.

The V call is TRBV6-5, the J call TRBJ2-1; a possible D gene is TRBD2 (6 bases). This CDR3 is 16 amino acids long. CDR1 is MNHEY, CDR2 SVGAGI, per germline. The V end was cut by 4 bases, the J end by 9 bases, with 22 bases between. CDR3 residues: CASSSLGGVNLGEQFF. Here the CDR3 DNA reads TGTGCCAGCAGTTCCCTGGGGGGTGTGAATTTGGGTGAGCAGTTCTTC.

The chain links TRBV12-3 or TRBV12-4 to TRBJ2-2; D not certain. The CDR3 has 11 amino acids. The ends were cut back, 7 bases at V and 7 bases at J, with 7 bases in the middle. Here the CDR3 reads CASTSVGELFF. The CDR3 DNA reads TGTGCCAGCACCTCGGTCGGGGAGCTGTTTTTT.

This clone was seen a single time. This sequence joins TRBV7-8 and TRBJ2-7; TRBD1 might be the D (5 bases). CDR3 length equals 15 residues. From germline, CDR1 is SGHVS and CDR2 FQNEAQ. Deletions cut 5 bases from V and 5 bases from J, with 19 bases between. The CDR3 nucleotides are TGTGCCAGCAGCGGACGCAGGGTCGAGATCCACGAGCAGTACGTC. It is translated as CASSGRRVEIHEQYV.

DNA of the CDR3: TGTGCCACCAGTTTCCTAGAGGGAAGGTATGGCTACACCTTC. Translation gives CATSFLEGRYGYTF. The V call is TRBV15, the J call TRBJ1-2; D is unresolved. V was cut by 6 bases and J by 5 bases, with 16 bases left in between. Per the germline V gene, CDR1 is LNHNV and CDR2 is YYDKDF (reference sequence). The CDR3 consists of 14 residues.

V usage is TRBV18 and J usage is TRBJ1-5; D is undetermined. The CDR3 spans 16 residues. Germline lookup yields CDR1 KGHSH and CDR2 LQKENI. The germline V and J ends were trimmed by 3 bases and 0 bases, with 12 bases remaining between them. The CDR3 DNA is TGTGCCAGCTCACCTTCGACACCCGATAGCAATCAGCCCCAGCATTTT. Translated: CASSPSTPDSNQPQHF.

The chain carries TRBV10-3 and TRBJ1-1; D perhaps matches TRBD1 (6 bases). The CDR3 runs 14 residues. CDR1 ENHRY and CDR2 SYGVKD come from the germline V gene. V was shortened by 3 bases and J by 7 bases, with 15 bases between the two germline ends. This CDR3 reads CAISDETGKFEAFF. The CDR3 region has the DNA TGTGCCATCAGTGATGAGACAGGTAAATTTGAAGCTTTCTTT.

The J gene is TRBJ2-1, the V gene TRBV10-2, with 9 bases lining up with TRBD2. CDR3 length equals 15 residues. The junction had 6 bases not matched to a gene; V was cut back by 6 bases and J by 3 bases. Germline-derived CDR1 and CDR2 are WSHSY and SAAADI. Here the CDR3 DNA reads TGCGCCAGCAGCGACAGCGGGGGGCACTACAATGAGCAGTTCTTC. Its protein product is CASSDSGGHYNEQFF.

The chain combines TRBV23-1 with TRBJ2-7; weak D call: TRBD1 (5 bases). Being an ORF, TRBV23-1 has a function that is uncertain. V lost 3 bases and J 7 bases, leaving 22 bases between the germline ends. The CDR3 has 16 residues. CDR3 DNA sequence: TGCGCCAGCAGTCAGTCTAAGGGGAAGGGCTACTGGGAGCAGTACGTC. It codes for CASSQSKGKGYWEQYV.